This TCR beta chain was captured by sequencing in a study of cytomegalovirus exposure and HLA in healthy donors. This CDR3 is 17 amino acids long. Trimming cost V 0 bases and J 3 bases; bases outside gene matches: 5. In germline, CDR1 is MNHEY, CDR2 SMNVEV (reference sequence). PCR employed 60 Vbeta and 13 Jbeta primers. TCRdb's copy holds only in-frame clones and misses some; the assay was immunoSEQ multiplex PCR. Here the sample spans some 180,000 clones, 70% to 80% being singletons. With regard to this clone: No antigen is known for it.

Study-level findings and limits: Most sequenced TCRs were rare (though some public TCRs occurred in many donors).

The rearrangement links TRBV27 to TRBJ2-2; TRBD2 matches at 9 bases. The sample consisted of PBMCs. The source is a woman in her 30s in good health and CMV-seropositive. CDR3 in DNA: TGTGCCAGCAGTTTATCTGGCGGGGGGGCCCACACCGGGGAGCTGTTTTTT. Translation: CASSLSGGGAHTGELFF.